Below, one TCR beta chain is given with its context. Its target antigen remains unknown. Because the CDR3 is missing its conserved closing phenylalanine or tryptophan, this is likely a read error. Amplification of TCR beta CDR3 regions was carried out from RNA transcripts. The TCR CDR3 was subjected to a first round of RT-PCR using the HTBI primer set and the Qiagen OneStep RT-PCR kit. Libraries were constructed in a second round of multiplex PCR, after which size selection and purification were performed. Libraries were sequenced paired-end with 100 bp reads on an Illumina HiSeq2000. The published analysis was carried out like this. Raw data were processed with SOAPnuke, discarding reads with adapters, uncalled bases, mean Phred below 15, or no exact constant-primer or identifier match. COPE v1.2.5 was used to merge high-quality paired reads, and clonotypes were defined as unique nucleotide sequences. MiTCR v1.1 was used to align the clonotypes against IMGT TRBV, TRBD and TRBJ reference segments. Only V-J combinations with frequency above 0.0001, covering 99% to 99.2% of repertoires, were analysed. A TCS score was defined as the ratio between F50 (clonal expansion) and ExV (chaos), using BLOSUM62-based TCRdist between CDR3 peptides within each V-J. Welch's t-statistics and random forest reduced around 510 V-J features to 10 to 15, which were used in a naive Bayes classifier (R e1071). TCRdb reanalyzed the raw reads on its own, using fastp at Q25 for trimming and MiXCR for clone calling, and kept in-frame beta chains. CDR3 protein sequences are deduplicated, and each keeps its most common genes and DNA. These V and J calls originate from TCRdb's pipeline instead of the authors' own analysis. The sample has approximately 630,000 distinct CDR3 sequences on record, 15% to 20% of them singletons. Of the sample, less than 4.5% falls within the top ten clones.

Termini included, the CDR3 measures 15 amino acids. The kept DNA is CDR3 alone, 45 bases in frame from the first base. V and J are trimmed by 5 bases and 1 base, and the gene matches miss 3 bases of the junction. The record originates from a study of T cells in Graves' hyperthyroidism and ophthalmopathy (dated by TCRdb to the late 2010s). Some background on the complete study: Peripheral blood samples were taken at the time of initial diagnosis, prior to any treatment. A discovery cohort of about 100 patients, approximately 45 with Graves' ophthalmopathy and under 60 with stable Graves' hyperthyroidism, was used to find distinguishing TCR V-J signatures. Whether ophthalmopathy could be predicted prospectively was tested in an independent validation cohort made up of approximately 19 hyperthyroidism patients plus 17 patients who later progressed to ophthalmopathy. The 100 discovery patients were randomly split 7:3 into training and test sets. The study also compared thyroid tissue and blood T-cell repertoires from 6 or 7 Graves' hyperthyroidism patients. After sampling, hyperthyroidism patients received methimazole starting at 30 mg daily, and ophthalmopathy patients received high-dose intravenous methylprednisolone. The paper reports TCR Vbeta CDR3 sequencing of 140 or so peripheral blood samples: approximately 41 ophthalmopathy, under 80 hyperthyroidism and approximately 17 progressor patients.

The research as a whole found: During validation, the model predicted progression to ophthalmopathy a median of approximately 6.5 months ahead of onset, with almost 71% sensitivity and 72% to 80% specificity. A model built on a 13 V-J signature distinguished ophthalmopathy from stable hyperthyroidism, reaching about 88% sensitivity and about 81% specificity in cross-validation and 80%/75% in testing. No statistical method was used to set the sample size in advance, and investigators knew the group allocation. Most expanded thyroid clonotypes (frequency above 0.001) were also detected in blood, suggesting blood repertoires may reflect thyroid immune responses.

A patient counted as having stable Graves' hyperthyroidism if no progression to ophthalmopathy occurred over 18 months of follow-up. Hyperthyroidism patients were aged 18 to 65 years and newly diagnosed, with disease duration of less than 2 months. Any patient with an uncontrolled infection, another autoimmune disease, pregnancy or lactation was excluded. Clinical symptoms, serum thyroxine and TRAb, thyroid ultrasound, and orbital computed tomography formed the basis for the diagnoses. PBMCs were separated from approximately 10 ml of fresh peripheral blood using Ficoll-Paque density gradient centrifugation. Trizol reagent was used to extract total RNA, and RNA quality was then checked on an Agilent 2100 Bioanalyzer.

The receptor was derived from a woman aged 30 to 39 with Graves' hyperthyroidism. Sequencing used blood. The V and J genes are TRBV12-3 or TRBV12-4 and TRBJ2-1, and TRBD1 matches 9 of the central bases. The bases are TGTGCCAGCAGTCCCGGGACAGGGTCCTACAATGAGCAGTTCCTC. Its translation reads: CASSPGTGSYNEQFL.